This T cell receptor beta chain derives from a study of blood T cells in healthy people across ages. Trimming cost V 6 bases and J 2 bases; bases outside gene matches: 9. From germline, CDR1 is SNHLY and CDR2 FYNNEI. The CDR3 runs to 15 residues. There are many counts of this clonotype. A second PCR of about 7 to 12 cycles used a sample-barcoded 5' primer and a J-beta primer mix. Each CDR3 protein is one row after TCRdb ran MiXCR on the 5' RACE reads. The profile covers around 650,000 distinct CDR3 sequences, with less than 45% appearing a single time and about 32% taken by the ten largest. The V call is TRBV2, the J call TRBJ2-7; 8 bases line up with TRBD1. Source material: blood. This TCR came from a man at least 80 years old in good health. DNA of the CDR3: TGTGCCAGCAGCCCGGGGACAGGATCACCCTACGAGCAGTACTTC. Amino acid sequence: CASSPGTGSPYEQYF. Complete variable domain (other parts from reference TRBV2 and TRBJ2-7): EPEVTQTPSHQVTQMGQEVILRCVPISNHLYFYWYRQILGQKVEFLVSFYNNEISEKSEIFDDQFSVERPDGSNFTLKIRSTKLEDSAMYFCASSPGTGSPYEQYFGPGTRLTVT.